A selection of T cell receptor beta chains follows, all from one sample in a study of T-cell reconstitution after alpha-beta-depleted transplantation in children. TCRdb recomputed calls from the PCR reads with MiXCR, one row per CDR3 protein. There are some 500,000 distinct CDR3 sequences in the sample; around 18% occur only once, and around 3.3% lies in the top ten. Sequences were derived from PBMCs from the stem cell graft donor, sampled from the stem cell graft. The source of these receptors is a human donor who donated a stem cell graft to a child with acute lymphoblastic leukemia. Both conserved end residues are part of each CDR3. The D gene is left open where the match is weak. Where a row states a size, it is once, few, many or the class of an expanded clone; other rows omit it.

clone_size: -
d_call: -
v_call: TRBV7-9
j_call: TRBJ2-1
cdr3_aa: CASRAANNEQFF
cdr3_nt: TGTGCCAGCAGGGCGGCAAACAATGAGCAGTTCTTC

clone_size: -
d_call: -
v_call: TRBV5-1
j_call: TRBJ2-1
cdr3_aa: CASSIDGSSYNEQFF
cdr3_nt: TGCGCCAGCAGCATCGACGGCAGCTCCTACAATGAGCAGTTCTTC

clone_size: few
d_call: -
v_call: TRBV12-3/TRBV12-4
j_call: TRBJ2-2
cdr3_aa: CASSFQQTVGELFF
cdr3_nt: TGTGCCAGCAGTTTCCAGCAGACCGTGGGGGAGCTGTTTTTT

clone_size: -
d_call: -
v_call: TRBV7-9
j_call: TRBJ1-6
cdr3_aa: CASSLKGRYNSPLHF
cdr3_nt: TGTGCCAGCAGCTTAAAAGGACGGTATAATTCACCCCTCCACTTT

clone_size: few
d_call: TRBD2
v_call: TRBV27
j_call: TRBJ2-1
cdr3_aa: CASSLSWSGRASEQFF
cdr3_nt: TGTGCCAGCAGTTTATCGTGGAGCGGGAGGGCCTCTGAGCAGTTCTTC

clone_size: -
d_call: -
v_call: TRBV6-5
j_call: TRBJ2-7
cdr3_aa: CASSYQTGEQYF
cdr3_nt: TGTGCCAGCAGTTACCAAACCGGGGAGCAGTACTTC

clone_size: few
d_call: -
v_call: TRBV6-5
j_call: TRBJ1-2
cdr3_aa: CASGSPLGYTF
cdr3_nt: TGTGCCAGCGGCTCCCCACTGGGCTACACCTTC

clone_size: -
d_call: -
v_call: TRBV2
j_call: TRBJ2-7
cdr3_aa: CASRTTRPYEQYF
cdr3_nt: TGTGCCAGCAGAACGACACGACCCTACGAGCAGTACTTC

clone_size: few
d_call: TRBD1
v_call: TRBV5-1
j_call: TRBJ2-7
cdr3_aa: CASSQTGGYEQYF
cdr3_nt: TGCGCCAGCAGCCAAACAGGGGGCTACGAGCAGTACTTC

clone_size: few
d_call: -
v_call: TRBV7-8
j_call: TRBJ1-3
cdr3_aa: CASSFSGISSSGNTIYF
cdr3_nt: TGTGCCAGCAGCTTCTCAGGGATATCTTCTTCGGGAAACACCATATATTTT

clone_size: -
d_call: -
v_call: TRBV20-1
j_call: TRBJ1-3
cdr3_aa: CCARDLSEATSGNTIYF
cdr3_nt: TGCTGTGCTAGGGATCTCTCGGAGGCGACCTCTGGAAACACCATATATTTT

clone_size: few
d_call: -
v_call: TRBV19
j_call: TRBJ2-7
cdr3_aa: CASSIQGPYEQYF
cdr3_nt: TGTGCCAGTAGTATTCAGGGGCCCTACGAGCAGTACTTC

clone_size: -
d_call: TRBD1
v_call: TRBV12-3/TRBV12-4
j_call: TRBJ1-6
cdr3_aa: CASSWGQGLVPLHF
cdr3_nt: TGTGCCAGCAGTTGGGGACAGGGGCTGGTACCCCTCCACTTT

clone_size: -
d_call: TRBD2
v_call: TRBV12-3/TRBV12-4
j_call: TRBJ2-1
cdr3_aa: CASSPGLAGRNEQFF
cdr3_nt: TGTGCCAGCAGTCCGGGACTAGCGGGAAGGAATGAGCAGTTCTTC

clone_size: -
d_call: -
v_call: TRBV6-5
j_call: TRBJ2-1
cdr3_aa: CASSYGGTLSYNEQFF
cdr3_nt: TGTGCCAGCAGTTACGGGGGGACACTCTCCTACAATGAGCAGTTCTTC

clone_size: -
d_call: TRBD2
v_call: TRBV7-9
j_call: TRBJ2-7
cdr3_aa: CASSPPSGLAAYEQYF
cdr3_nt: TGTGCCAGCAGCCCTCCCTCGGGACTAGCGGCATACGAGCAGTACTTC

clone_size: few
d_call: -
v_call: TRBV6-5
j_call: TRBJ1-1
cdr3_aa: CASSWTRQNTEAFF
cdr3_nt: TGTGCCAGCAGTTGGACAAGGCAGAACACTGAAGCTTTCTTT

clone_size: -
d_call: TRBD2
v_call: TRBV5-1
j_call: TRBJ2-7
cdr3_aa: CASSWVGGTSDRGQQYF
cdr3_nt: TGCGCCAGCAGCTGGGTCGGCGGGACTAGCGATCGGGGGCAGCAGTACTTC

clone_size: many
d_call: -
v_call: TRBV5-1
j_call: TRBJ2-1
cdr3_aa: CASSYGVRNEQFF
cdr3_nt: TGCGCCAGCAGCTACGGGGTGCGAAATGAGCAGTTCTTC

clone_size: -
d_call: -
v_call: TRBV5-1
j_call: TRBJ2-1
cdr3_aa: CASSLAGSRRGGLGEQFF
cdr3_nt: TGCGCCAGCAGCTTGGCCGGATCAAGACGCGGCGGCCTCGGGGAGCAGTTCTTC

clone_size: -
d_call: TRBD2
v_call: TRBV15
j_call: TRBJ2-3
cdr3_aa: CATSSPLAGGGTDTQYF
cdr3_nt: TGTGCCACCAGCAGCCCCTTAGCGGGAGGGGGTACAGATACGCAGTATTTT

clone_size: -
d_call: -
v_call: TRBV15
j_call: TRBJ2-7
cdr3_aa: CATSRVVARSYEQYF
cdr3_nt: TGTGCCACCAGCAGGGTAGTAGCGCGCTCCTACGAGCAGTACTTC